These T cell receptor beta chains were read from a single sample in a study of blood T cells in healthy people across ages. TCRdb passed the 5' RACE reads through MiXCR, listing each CDR3 protein once. Of roughly 800,000 distinct CDR3 sequences in the sample, 58% were seen once. Sequences were obtained from blood. All receptors come from a man aged 25 to 40 in good health. The CDR3 runs from the conserved cysteine through the conserved F or W. The D gene is left open where the match is weak. Some rows have no size entry. The others give once, few or many, or a class for an expanded clone.

V: TRBV27
J: TRBJ2-7
size: .
D: .
CDR3: CASRTGGGTAYEQYF
DNA: TGTGCCAGCAGAACCGGCGGAGGGACAGCCTACGAGCAGTACTTC

V: TRBV5-1
J: TRBJ1-1
size: few
D: .
CDR3: CASSVWENTEAFF
DNA: TGCGCCAGCAGCGTATGGGAGAACACTGAAGCTTTCTTT

V: TRBV20-1
J: TRBJ1-2
size: .
D: .
CDR3: CSARGSRRNRDWDYGYTF
DNA: TGCAGTGCTAGAGGATCTCGGCGGAACAGGGATTGGGACTATGGCTACACCTTC

V: TRBV20-1
J: TRBJ2-5
size: few
D: TRBD2
CDR3: CSARISGSSETQYF
DNA: TGCAGTGCTAGGATTAGCGGGAGTTCGGAGACCCAGTACTTC

V: TRBV29-1
J: TRBJ1-3
size: once
D: .
CDR3: CSVEVVSGNTIYF
DNA: TGCAGCGTTGAGGTTGTCTCTGGAAACACCATATATTTT

V: TRBV7-8
J: TRBJ2-3
size: .
D: .
CDR3: CASSFTSSDTQYF
DNA: TGTGCCAGCAGCTTTACTAGCTCGGATACGCAGTATTTT

V: TRBV7-9
J: TRBJ2-7
size: .
D: .
CDR3: CASSLAGFYEQYF
DNA: TGTGCCAGCAGCTTAGCTGGATTCTACGAGCAGTACTTC

V: TRBV11-2
J: TRBJ2-5
size: .
D: .
CDR3: CASGQLRVYRETQYF
DNA: TGTGCCAGCGGCCAACTCAGGGTTTACCGAGAGACCCAGTACTTC

V: TRBV20-1
J: TRBJ2-5
size: .
D: .
CDR3: CSASTSDQETQYF
DNA: TGCAGTGCGTCGACTAGTGACCAAGAGACCCAGTACTTC

V: TRBV6-2/TRBV6-3
J: TRBJ1-2
size: .
D: .
CDR3: CASSYSIFYGYTF
DNA: TGTGCCAGCAGTTACAGCATTTTCTACGGCTACACCTTC

V: TRBV2
J: TRBJ2-5
size: once
D: .
CDR3: CASKSAGQQETQYF
DNA: TGTGCCAGCAAATCAGCGGGTCAGCAAGAGACCCAGTACTTC

V: TRBV20-1
J: TRBJ2-3
size: .
D: TRBD2
CDR3: CSAPGLTRLARTDTQYF
DNA: TGCAGTGCCCCGGGACTAACGAGACTGGCCCGCACAGATACGCAGTATTTT

V: TRBV12-3/TRBV12-4
J: TRBJ1-2
size: .
D: .
CDR3: CASSFSQVDGYTF
DNA: TGTGCCAGCAGTTTTAGCCAGGTTGATGGCTACACCTTC

V: TRBV28
J: TRBJ2-7
size: .
D: TRBD2
CDR3: CASSAGGRAYEQYF
DNA: TGTGCCAGCTCTGCGGGAGGTCGGGCCTACGAGCAGTACTTC

V: TRBV7-9
J: TRBJ1-6
size: .
D: .
CDR3: CASSSLREVNSPLHF
DNA: TGTGCCAGCAGCTCACTCAGGGAAGTTAATTCACCCCTCCACTTT

V: TRBV20-1
J: TRBJ1-1
size: few
D: .
CDR3: CSARSLGSSEAFF
DNA: TGCAGTGCTAGAAGTCTCGGAAGCTCTGAAGCTTTCTTT

V: TRBV29-1
J: TRBJ2-3
size: .
D: .
CDR3: CSVRLTDTQYF
DNA: TGCAGCGTCCGACTAACAGATACGCAGTATTTT

V: TRBV20-1
J: TRBJ1-2
size: .
D: TRBD1
CDR3: CSAPTTGNYGYTF
DNA: TGCAGTGCCCCCACGACAGGGAACTATGGCTACACCTTC

V: TRBV13
J: TRBJ1-1
size: .
D: .
CDR3: CASSTQSTEAFF
DNA: TGTGCCAGCAGCACGCAGAGCACTGAAGCTTTCTTT

V: TRBV7-2
J: TRBJ2-4
size: .
D: .
CDR3: CASSLAVGIQYF
DNA: TGTGCCAGCAGCTTAGCGGTGGGCATTCAGTACTTC

V: TRBV7-2
J: TRBJ2-7
size: .
D: TRBD2
CDR3: CAGNRLAGEGGEQYF
DNA: TGTGCCGGCAACCGACTAGCGGGAGAAGGCGGCGAGCAGTACTTC

V: TRBV7-2
J: TRBJ2-3
size: few
D: .
CDR3: CASSLDLASTDTQYF
DNA: TGTGCCAGCAGCTTAGACCTGGCTAGCACAGATACGCAGTATTTT

V: TRBV5-6
J: TRBJ2-5
size: once
D: .
CDR3: CASRPQGSLATQYF
DNA: TGTGCCAGCAGGCCTCAAGGGTCCCTCGCGACCCAGTACTTC

V: TRBV29-1
J: TRBJ1-2
size: .
D: .
CDR3: CSGRAGNYGYTF
DNA: TGCAGTGGGAGGGCGGGAAACTATGGCTACACCTTC

V: TRBV19
J: TRBJ2-5
size: .
D: TRBD1
CDR3: CASSLNPGGEETQYF
DNA: TGTGCCAGTAGTCTGAACCCAGGGGGTGAGGAGACCCAGTACTTC

V: TRBV10-3
J: TRBJ2-1
size: .
D: TRBD2
CDR3: CAISEATSGRGNEQFF
DNA: TGTGCCATCAGTGAGGCCACTAGCGGGAGGGGAAATGAGCAGTTCTTC

V: TRBV6-6
J: TRBJ1-1
size: few
D: .
CDR3: CASSYSKAFF
DNA: TGTGCCAGCAGTTACTCGAAAGCTTTCTTT

V: TRBV7-8
J: TRBJ1-1
size: .
D: .
CDR3: CASSPGWGCTEAFF
DNA: TGTGCCAGCAGCCCAGGGTGGGGTTGCACTGAGGCTTTCTTT

V: TRBV4-2
J: TRBJ2-5
size: few
D: .
CDR3: CASSRRHAKETQYF
DNA: TGTGCCAGCAGCCGGAGGCACGCCAAAGAGACCCAGTACTTC

V: TRBV13
J: TRBJ1-2
size: .
D: TRBD1
CDR3: CASTPTGLYGYTF
DNA: TGTGCCAGCACCCCGACAGGGCTCTATGGCTACACCTTC

V: TRBV20-1
J: TRBJ2-7
size: few
D: TRBD2
CDR3: CSAVRLAGVSEQYF
DNA: TGCAGTGCTGTGAGACTAGCGGGAGTCTCCGAGCAGTACTTC

V: TRBV28
J: TRBJ1-5
size: once
D: .
CDR3: CASSPRGGFYQPQHF
DNA: TGTGCCAGCAGTCCCCGGGGTGGGTTTTATCAGCCCCAGCATTTT

V: TRBV20-1
J: TRBJ2-1
size: .
D: TRBD2
CDR3: CSAESGTSSYNEQFF
DNA: TGCAGTGCAGAATCCGGGACTAGCAGTTACAATGAGCAGTTCTTC

V: TRBV29-1
J: TRBJ2-3
size: .
D: TRBD2
CDR3: CSEATSGTTDTQYF
DNA: TGCAGCGAGGCGACTAGCGGGACGACAGATACGCAGTATTTT

V: TRBV13
J: TRBJ2-7
size: .
D: TRBD1
CDR3: CASSSRGREQYF
DNA: TGTGCCAGCAGCTCCAGGGGGAGAGAGCAGTACTTC

V: TRBV3-1
J: TRBJ2-1
size: .
D: .
CDR3: CASSQDHPNEQFF
DNA: TGTGCCAGCAGCCAAGATCATCCAAATGAGCAGTTCTTC

V: TRBV7-8
J: TRBJ2-2
size: many
D: .
CDR3: CASSFSIGTNTGELFF
DNA: TGTGCCAGCAGCTTTTCCATCGGCACAAACACCGGGGAGCTGTTTTTT

V: TRBV10-3
J: TRBJ2-7
size: .
D: .
CDR3: CAISESEQGLAYEQYF
DNA: TGTGCCATCAGTGAGTCCGAACAGGGTTTAGCCTACGAGCAGTACTTC

V: TRBV7-3
J: TRBJ2-7
size: few
D: .
CDR3: CASSTGSGREQYF
DNA: TGTGCCAGCAGCACAGGGAGCGGGCGCGAGCAGTACTTC

V: TRBV10-3
J: TRBJ1-2
size: few
D: .
CDR3: CAISSGGESQGGYGYTF
DNA: TGTGCCATCAGTTCGGGCGGTGAGTCACAGGGAGGCTATGGCTACACCTTT

V: TRBV20-1
J: TRBJ2-5
size: once
D: TRBD1
CDR3: CSARYQGAREQYF
DNA: TGCAGTGCTAGATATCAGGGGGCGAGGGAGCAGTACTTC

V: TRBV29-1
J: TRBJ1-1
size: few
D: .
CDR3: CSVGRQMNTEAFF
DNA: TGCAGCGTCGGGCGGCAGATGAACACTGAAGCTTTCTTT

V: TRBV7-2
J: TRBJ2-3
size: .
D: .
CDR3: CASSFKAPDTQYF
DNA: TGTGCCAGCAGCTTTAAGGCCCCGGATACGCAGTATTTT

V: TRBV6-1
J: TRBJ2-3
size: .
D: .
CDR3: CASAQGPSSTDTQYF
DNA: TGTGCCAGTGCCCAGGGGCCTTCAAGCACAGATACGCAGTATTTT